These 25 T cell receptor beta chains came from one sample sequenced in a study of T-cell reconstitution after alpha-beta-depleted transplantation in children. TCRbeta library preparation incorporated unique molecular identifiers. TCRdb redid the calling of the PCR reads with MiXCR, one entry per CDR3 protein. The data contain 250,000 to 350,000 distinct CDR3 sequences, roughly 9.5% of them seen just once; the ten biggest clones take up roughly 9.1%. The specimen comprised PBMCs from the stem cell graft donor, sampled from the stem cell graft. These receptors came from a human donor who donated a stem cell graft to a child with SCID.

The genes are TRBV4-1 and TRBJ2-1; the D gene is possibly TRBD2 (6 bases). The CDR3 covers 14 residues. CDR1 MGHRA and CDR2 YSYEKL come from the germline V gene. The germline V and J ends were trimmed by 3 bases and 4 bases, with 10 bases remaining between them. CDR3 loop: CASSQGLDYNEQFF. The CDR3 DNA reads TGCGCCAGCAGCCAGGGACTCGATTACAATGAGCAGTTCTTC.

This clonotype has only a few counts. The V gene is TRBV12-3 or TRBV12-4, the J gene TRBJ1-6, with 12 bases identical to TRBD1. The CDR3 runs 15 residues. Germline trimming cut 5 bases from V and 8 bases from J; bases unmatched to any gene: 4. This chain's CDR3 is CASSPGTGGDSPLHF. The DNA of the CDR3 is TGTGCCAGCAGTCCCGGGACAGGGGGCGATTCACCCCTCCACTTT.

This clonotype was recorded a few times. The V and J genes are TRBV10-3 and TRBJ1-5, with D maybe TRBD1 (6 bases). V lost 0 bases, J lost 5 bases, and 17 bases lay in between. CDR3 size: 17 residues. Germline V gene data show CDR1 as ENHRY and CDR2 as SYGVKD. The DNA for the CDR3 is TGTGCCATCAGTGAGTCAATAGGGGGAGATTTAGATCAGCCCCAGCATTTT. Amino acid sequence: CAISESIGGDLDQPQHF.

This clonotype occurred many times. The chain employs TRBV20-1 and TRBJ1-1; D not resolved. This CDR3 has 16 amino acids. Trimming shortened V by 5 bases and J by 2 bases, and 21 bases separated the two germline ends. The V gene's germline CDR1 is DFQATT and CDR2 SNEGSKA (reference sequence). CDR3 bases: TGCAGTGCTCGTGCAGCACTTGGCCAGGACAACACTGAAGCTTTCTTT. This translates into CSARAALGQDNTEAFF.

This clonotype has more than one count but fewer than ten. The CDR3 loop is CASKDRGGNTEAFF. CDR3 coding DNA: TGTGCCAGTAAGGACAGGGGGGGGAACACTGAAGCTTTCTTT. The chain couples TRBV6-1 to TRBJ1-1; the match to TRBD1 covers 10 bases. Germline CDR1 and CDR2: MNHNS and SASEGT. The trim removed 9 bases at V and 1 base at J, leaving 5 bases unmatched. CDR3 size: 14 residues.

There are a few counts of this clonotype. V is TRBV7-9 and J is TRBJ1-5; the D is unclear. V was clipped by 5 bases and J by 1 base, with 15 bases between them. The CDR3 length is 16 residues. Germline V CDR1 and CDR2: SEHNR, FQNEAQ (reference sequence). The CDR3 spells CASSLDGRGSNQPQHF. In DNA form, the CDR3 reads TGTGCCAGCAGCCTCGACGGACGCGGGAGCAATCAGCCCCAGCATTTT.

This clonotype was counted between two and nine times. The chain couples TRBV5-1 to TRBJ2-5; no clear D gene. The V end was cut by 4 bases, the J end by 1 base, with 8 bases between. CDR1 is SGHRS and CDR2 is YFSETQ in the germline V gene. The CDR3 length is 13 residues. CDR3 sequence reads: CASSPQTQETQYF. The CDR3 nucleotides are TGCGCCAGCAGCCCGCAGACCCAAGAGACCCAGTACTTC.

In the case of this clonotype: At one of its ends the junction is not consistent with the germline gene, which may arise from a read error. The chain links TRBV3-1 to TRBJ1-5; unclear D gene. The CDR3 covers 15 residues. CDR1 LGHDT and CDR2 YNNKEL come from the germline V gene (reference sequence). The CDR3 loop reads CACSVGQSSNQPQHF. The CDR3 DNA sequence: TGTGCCTGCAGCGTAGGCCAGTCTAGCAATCAGCCCCAGCATTTT.

The rearrangement uses TRBV2 and TRBJ2-7; 7 positions match TRBD2. Germline V gene sequence: CDR1 SNHLY, CDR2 FYNNEI. With V trimmed by 3 bases and J by 3 bases, 8 bases remained unmatched. This CDR3 has 15 residues. CDR3 sequence reads: CASSDFGGGFYEQYF. CDR3 bases: TGTGCCAGCAGTGATTTTGGGGGGGGATTCTACGAGCAGTACTTC.

This clonotype was seen a handful of times. The rearrangement uses TRBV20-1 and TRBJ1-5, with TRBD1 matching 12 bases. J gave up 4 bases and V 5 bases, and 6 bases lay outside the gene matches. This CDR3 comprises 15 residues. Germline V gene data show CDR1 as DFQATT and CDR2 as SNEGSKA (reference sequence). The CDR3 loop is CSAWDRGLLNQPQHF. CDR3 nucleotides: TGCAGTGCTTGGGACAGGGGGCTCCTAAATCAGCCCCAGCATTTT.

This clonotype turned up a few times. This chain connects TRBV6-1 to TRBJ1-5; 12 bases fit TRBD1. The length of the CDR3 is 15 residues. Germline assignment: CDR1 MNHNS and CDR2 SASEGT. The J segment lost 7 bases and the V segment lost 8 bases, leaving 9 bases of the junction unmatched. CDR3 sequence reads: CASGGTGGAGQPQHF. For the CDR3, the DNA is TGTGCCAGCGGCGGGACAGGGGGCGCGGGGCAGCCCCAGCATTTT.

V and J are TRBV5-1 and TRBJ2-1; D may be TRBD1 (6 bases). The CDR3 contains 13 residues. In germline, CDR1 is SGHRS, CDR2 YFSETQ. Trimming cost V 2 bases and J 5 bases, with 8 bases left between them. CDR3 sequence: CASSLQGHNEQFF. The CDR3 DNA sequence: TGCGCCAGCAGCTTACAGGGACACAATGAGCAGTTCTTC.

This clonotype has at least ten counts. The chain couples TRBV9 to TRBJ2-5; D remains ambiguous. This CDR3 has 14 residues. Germline CDR1 and CDR2: SGDLS and YYNGEE. V was shortened by 0 bases and J by 5 bases, with 11 bases between the two germline ends. The CDR3 nucleotides read TGTGCCAGCAGCGTAGGAGTGGGCTGGGAGACCCAGTACTTC. Its protein product is CASSVGVGWETQYF. Filled out from reference TRBV9 and TRBJ2-5, the complete variable domain reads DSGVTQTPKHLITATGQRVTLRCSPRSGDLSVYWYQQSLDQGLQFLIQYYNGEERAKGNILERFSAQQFPDLHSELNLSSLELGDSALYFCASSVGVGWETQYFGPGTRLLVL.

This clonotype was seen at least ten times. CDR3 bases: TGTGCCAGCAGCTTAGATAAACCAAATGAGCAGTTCTTC. Translated, it gives CASSLDKPNEQFF. The chain joins TRBV7-9 to TRBJ2-1, with D unclear. The germline V gene encodes CDR1 SEHNR and CDR2 FQNEAQ (reference sequence). This CDR3 is built from 13 residues. The germline V and J ends were trimmed by 1 base and 7 bases, with 8 bases remaining between them.

This chain joins TRBV11-2 and TRBJ2-3; D is ambiguous. V was clipped by 2 bases and J by 4 bases, with 7 bases between them. Germline values: CDR1 SGHAT, CDR2 FQNNGV. CDR3 length equals 13 residues. The CDR3 DNA reads TGTGCCAGCAGCTTACTTGCGTCAGATACGCAGTATTTT. This sequence encodes CASSLLASDTQYF.

This clonotype was counted ten times or more. The chain uses TRBV6-5 and TRBJ2-5; D remains unclear. The V gene lost 0 bases and the J gene lost 5 bases, with 7 bases spanning the gap. The V gene's germline CDR1 is MNHEY and CDR2 SVGAGI. This CDR3 region has 13 residues. The CDR3 DNA follows: TGTGCCAGCAGTTACTCAGGGTGGGAGACCCAGTACTTC. Its protein is CASSYSGWETQYF.

V gene TRBV13 combines with J gene TRBJ2-1; D uncertain. Trimming cost V 4 bases and J 3 bases, with 7 bases left between them. Germline loops: CDR1 PRHDT, CDR2 FYEKMQ (reference sequence). This CDR3 spans 13 amino acids. The CDR3 DNA reads TGTGCCAGCAGCTCCAACGTCTACAATGAGCAGTTCTTC. This gives the protein CASSSNVYNEQFF.

The chain carries TRBV10-3 and TRBJ2-3, with a weak D call TRBD1 (5 bases). Germline loops: CDR1 ENHRY, CDR2 SYGVKD. This CDR3 has 15 residues. V was trimmed by 2 bases and J by 2 bases, leaving 11 bases between them. The CDR3 sequence is CAISEQAGLTDTQYF. CDR3 nucleotides: TGTGCCATCAGTGAGCAGGCAGGGCTCACAGATACGCAGTATTTT.

In this sample, this clonotype turned up many times. CDR3 nucleotides: TGCAGTGCTTTCCGGGAGGGCATGAACACTGAAGCTTTCTTT. It yields the protein CSAFREGMNTEAFF. V is TRBV20-1 and J is TRBJ1-1; unclear D gene. Germline CDR1 and CDR2: DFQATT and SNEGSKA (reference sequence). V lost 5 bases, J lost 0 bases, and 13 bases lay in between. This CDR3 comprises 14 residues.

V usage is TRBV12-3 or TRBV12-4 and J usage is TRBJ1-2; D is unresolved. There are 14 residues in the CDR3. Trimming removed 0 bases from V and 4 bases from J, with 9 bases in between. The CDR3 nucleotides read TGTGCCAGCAGTTTAGCGTCACAGACCTATGGCTACACCTTC. Its protein is CASSLASQTYGYTF.

In its sample, this clonotype was seen a few times. Being one base from a much bigger clone, this may be a read error. The chain has TRBV7-8 and TRBJ2-5, with 8 bases lining up with TRBD1. The CDR3 contains 14 residues. V was clipped by 1 base and J by 3 bases; unmatched bases: 1. Germline lookup yields CDR1 SGHVS and CDR2 FQNEAQ. The CDR3 here is CASSLGTGKETQYF. CDR3 coding DNA: TGTGCCAGCAGCTTAGGGACAGGGAAAGAGACCCAGTACTTC.

This clonotype was seen once. The CDR3 reads CASSFGGGAFF. CDR3 nucleotide sequence: TGTGCCAGCAGTTTTGGGGGGGGAGCTTTCTTT. The V gene is TRBV27, the J gene TRBJ1-1; D may be TRBD1 (5 bases). Trimming took off 3 bases at V and 10 bases at J, with 9 bases between the two ends. In germline, CDR1 is MNHEY, CDR2 SMNVEV (reference sequence). This CDR3 is built from 11 residues.

A few counts support this clonotype. The chain links TRBV3-1 to TRBJ2-3, with a tentative D call TRBD1 (6 bases). V was trimmed by 0 bases and J by 7 bases, leaving 14 bases between them. The germline V gene encodes CDR1 LGHDT and CDR2 YNNKEL (reference sequence). The CDR3 runs 15 residues. The DNA for the CDR3 is TGTGCCAGCAGCCAAGAGGGGACATGGACACATACGCAGTATTTT. This translates into CASSQEGTWTHTQYF.

The chain joins TRBV5-1 to TRBJ2-2, with D possibly TRBD2 on 7 matching bases. Deletions cut 0 bases from V and 0 bases from J, with 12 bases between. This CDR3 is built from 17 residues. CDR1 and CDR2 from the germline V gene are SGHRS and YFSETQ. The CDR3 here is CASSLAGGQTNTGELFF. CDR3 bases: TGCGCCAGCAGCTTGGCGGGGGGACAAACGAACACCGGGGAGCTGTTTTTT.

At least ten counts were recorded for this clonotype. The chain uses TRBV29-1 and TRBJ2-6; D is unresolved. Germline CDR1 and CDR2: SQVTM and ANQGSEA. This CDR3 is 14 amino acids long. Trimming removed 6 bases at V and 4 bases at J, with 13 bases between. The CDR3 DNA is TGCAGCGTCCAAGTCGGGCAGGGGGCCAACGTCCTGACTTTC. Translation gives CSVQVGQGANVLTF.